The rows below give T cell receptor beta chains drawn from one sample of a study of Ad26.COV2.S vaccination and SARS-CoV-2 variants. Assay used: immunoSEQ multiplex PCR; TCRdb lists only in-frame clones, some missing. This table holds about 420,000 clones, roughly 90% found once. This specimen consisted of peripheral blood, obtained in a trial of Ad26.COV2.S vaccine versus placebo. These TCRs come from a person aged 18 to 59 who received the Ad26.COV2.S COVID-19 vaccine or a placebo. The CDR3 runs from the conserved cysteine through the conserved F or W. D genes are given only for firm matches. Clone size appears in some rows only: once, few, many, or a class for an expanded clone.

v_call	j_call	clone_size	d_call	cdr3_nt	cdr3_aa
TRBV28	TRBJ2-7	NA	NA	TGTGCCAGCCGGGGACGGCAGAGCTCCTACGAGCAGTACTTC	CASRGRQSSYEQYF
TRBV21-1	TRBJ2-7	many	NA	TGTGCCAGCAGCAGGGACAGGGAAAACACCTACGAGCAGTACTTC	CASSRDRENTYEQYF
TRBV6-5	TRBJ2-7	NA	TRBD1	TGTGCCAGCAGTTCCGCAGGGGGTCGGTACGAGCAGTACTTC	CASSSAGGRYEQYF
TRBV5-4	TRBJ1-6	NA	NA	TGTGCCAGCAGCTTGGAACAGGGCGGGTCACCCCTCCACTTT	CASSLEQGGSPLHF
TRBV5-1	TRBJ2-7	NA	NA	TGCGCCAGCAGCTTGGGGGGCCAGCTGAGCGAGCAGTACTTC	CASSLGGQLSEQYF
TRBV5-4	TRBJ2-3	NA	NA	TGTGCCAGCAGCCTAGACACAGATACGCAGTATTTT	CASSLDTDTQYF
TRBV7-2	TRBJ2-3	NA	NA	TGTGCCAGCAGCCCCCGGACCGTCCCAGATACGCAGTATTTT	CASSPRTVPDTQYF
TRBV5-1	TRBJ2-3	NA	TRBD1	TGCGCCAGCAGCCTATGGGACAGGGCCTCGCATACGCAGTATTTT	CASSLWDRASHTQYF
TRBV6-5	TRBJ1-1	NA	NA	TGTGCCAGCAGTTTGGGGGCGCGGGGCACTGAAGCTTTCTTT	CASSLGARGTEAFF
TRBV9	TRBJ2-7	NA	NA	TGTGCCAGCAGCCCCCGTGGGCACGAGCAGTACTTC	CASSPRGHEQYF
TRBV25-1	TRBJ2-7	NA	TRBD1	TGTGCCAGCAGTGATCCCGGGACAGGGGAATACGAGCAGTACTTC	CASSDPGTGEYEQYF
TRBV28	TRBJ2-7	NA	NA	TGTGCCAGCAGCATCCCGGGAGGGGGCAGTCCCCACGAGCAGTACTTC	CASSIPGGGSPHEQYF
TRBV6-1	TRBJ2-6	NA	TRBD1	TGTGCCAGCAGTGAACTATACCGGGACAGTGCCGGTTTGGTCCTGACTTTC	CASSELYRDSAGLVLTF
TRBV28	TRBJ1-4	NA	TRBD1	TGTGCCAGCAGCCCCCTGGGACAGGGAGTTGAGGAAAAACTGTTTTTT	CASSPLGQGVEEKLFF
TRBV7-9	TRBJ2-3	NA	NA	TGTGCCAGCAGCTCGACAGGAGATACGCAGTATTTT	CASSSTGDTQYF
TRBV14	TRBJ2-7	NA	NA	TGTGCCAGCAGCCAAGACCGCAGGCGCGAGCAGTACTTC	CASSQDRRREQYF
TRBV7-9	TRBJ2-4	NA	TRBD1	TGTGCCAGCAGCCAAGGACAGGGACTGATACCGGCCAAAAACATTCAGTACTTC	CASSQGQGLIPAKNIQYF
TRBV6-5	TRBJ2-3	NA	NA	TGTGCCAGCAGTTACTCCCGGGGGGCCTTAGATACGCAGTATTTT	CASSYSRGALDTQYF
TRBV9	TRBJ2-7	once	NA	TGTGCCAGCAGCGTAGGGGGGCGGTACGAGCAGTACTTC	CASSVGGRYEQYF
TRBV6-1	TRBJ1-5	NA	NA	TGTGCCAGCAGTGAAGGTAGCAATCAGCCCCAGCATTTT	CASSEGSNQPQHF
TRBV19	TRBJ2-7	NA	NA	TGTGCCAGTAGTACTGTCTCTTACCCGGGGGAGCAGTACTTC	CASSTVSYPGEQYF
TRBV19	TRBJ1-5	NA	NA	TGTGCCAGTAGTCTGGGGGCGGCGGGGTTTAGCAATCAGCCCCAGCATTTT	CASSLGAAGFSNQPQHF
TRBV9	TRBJ1-4	NA	NA	TGTGCCAGCAGTAGCACTACCGCGGGTGAAAAACTGTTTTTT	CASSSTTAGEKLFF
TRBV11-2	TRBJ2-2	NA	NA	TGTGCCAGCAGCTCCCCCGAGAGGGCGAACACCGGGGAGCTGTTTTTT	CASSSPERANTGELFF
TRBV3-1/TRBV3-2	TRBJ2-1	NA	TRBD2	TGTGCCAGCAGCCAAGCTCCTAGCGGGGGGTTAGACAATGAGCAGTTCTTC	CASSQAPSGGLDNEQFF
TRBV7-2	TRBJ2-7	NA	TRBD2	TGTGCCAGCAGCCCATCTGCGGGGGGTTTCCACGAGCAGTACTTC	CASSPSAGGFHEQYF
TRBV4-3	TRBJ1-5	NA	NA	TGCGCCAGCAGCCAAGATAGGGCCGGTACACATCAGCCCCAGCATTTT	CASSQDRAGTHQPQHF
TRBV6-5	TRBJ2-7	NA	TRBD1	TGTGCCAGGGCGACAGGGTTGGGTTACGAGCAGTACTTC	CARATGLGYEQYF
TRBV2	TRBJ2-7	few	TRBD1	TGTGCCAGCAGGGGGACAGGGACCTACGAGCAGTACTTC	CASRGTGTYEQYF
TRBV28	TRBJ2-5	few	NA	TGTGCCAGCAGTCATCTGGAGACCCAGTACTTC	CASSHLETQYF
TRBV5-1	TRBJ2-7	NA	NA	TGCGCCAGCAGCGGAGAAAGGGGGAACGAGCAGTACTTC	CASSGERGNEQYF
TRBV4-3	TRBJ2-6	once	NA	TGCGCCAGCAGCCAAGCGGCGGCAGGGCCTGTTGGGGCCAACGTCCTGACTTTC	CASSQAAAGPVGANVLTF
TRBV6-2/TRBV6-3	TRBJ2-7	NA	NA	TGTGCCAGCAGTTACCCCCAGCGCGGCGACTACGAGCAGTACTTC	CASSYPQRGDYEQYF
TRBV5-1	TRBJ2-2	NA	NA	TGCGCCAGCAGCTTGGCCGGAGACGCCGGGGAGCTGTTTTTT	CASSLAGDAGELFF
TRBV6-4	TRBJ2-2	NA	TRBD1	TGTGCCAGCGCACAGGGGGACACCGGGGAGCTGTTTTTT	CASAQGDTGELFF
TRBV27	TRBJ2-7	NA	NA	TGTGCCAGCAGTTTAGGGCAATATCCCGGCGAGCAGTACTTC	CASSLGQYPGEQYF
TRBV6-6	TRBJ2-3	NA	NA	TGTGCCAGCACCCCGGGCACAGATACGCAGTATTTT	CASTPGTDTQYF